Below are 5 T cell receptor beta chains sequenced from a single sample in a study of immune cell composition in non-small cell lung cancer. The protocol was immunoSEQ multiplex PCR, while the TCRdb copy is restricted to in-frame clones and leaves out a portion. Of 14,000 or so clones listed, over 70% are singletons. Sequencing was carried out using lung tumor tissue. Receptors were obtained from a human donor with non-small cell lung cancer.

V gene TRBV6-5 combines with J gene TRBJ2-1, with TRBD2 identical over 9 bases. V dropped 5 bases and J dropped 3; count of bases not matched to a gene: 2. The CDR3 covers 14 residues. The V gene's germline CDR1 is MNHEY and CDR2 SVGAGI. The CDR3 nucleotides are TGTGCCAGCAGTCTTAGCGGGAGCTACAATGAGCAGTTCTTC. Translated, it gives CASSLSGSYNEQFF.

J is TRBJ1-3 and V is TRBV7-9; 9 nucleotides align to TRBD1. With 5 bases clipped from V and 4 bases from J, the junction kept 9 bases outside the gene matches. The CDR3 contains 16 residues. Per the germline V gene, CDR1 is SEHNR and CDR2 is FQNEAQ (reference sequence). Written as DNA, the CDR3 is TGTGCCAGCAGCGGTCCCGGGACAGGGTCCGGAAACACCATATATTTT. This sequence encodes CASSGPGTGSGNTIYF.

Points on this clone: One end of the junction does not line up with germline, which may come from a read error. The rearrangement uses TRBV9 and TRBJ2-7; 12 nucleotides match TRBD2. The CDR3 consists of 11 residues. Germline CDR1 is SGDLS and CDR2 is YYNGEE. The CDR3 nucleotides read TGTGCCAGCAGCATATGGACTAGCGGGAACTTC. This encodes CASSIWTSGNF.

This chain uses TRBV27 with TRBJ2-7; TRBD1 agrees at 9 bases. The CDR3 has 14 amino acids. Germline-derived CDR1 and CDR2 are MNHEY and SMNVEV (reference sequence). J gave up 3 bases and V 2 bases, and 2 bases lay outside the gene matches. The CDR3: CASSLGQGIYEQYF. CDR3 nucleotides: TGTGCCAGCAGTTTAGGACAGGGGATCTACGAGCAGTACTTC.

The genes are TRBV28 and TRBJ1-1; 9 nucleotides match TRBD1. The CDR3 consists of 16 residues. Germline V gene lookup returns CDR1 MDHEN and CDR2 SYDVKM. With 6 bases clipped from V and 5 bases from J, the junction kept 13 bases outside the gene matches. CDR3 residues: CASRVGQGVSRTEAFF. CDR3 DNA sequence: TGTGCCAGCAGAGTGGGACAGGGAGTTTCGAGGACTGAAGCTTTCTTT.